This T cell receptor beta chain derives from a study of T cell clonality in common variable immunodeficiency. The table came from immunoSEQ multiplex PCR; TCRdb's copy has only in-frame clones and leaves some out. The table lists roughly 34,000 clones, with no singletons. Germline V gene data show CDR1 as SNHLY and CDR2 as FYNNEI. J was trimmed by 8 bases and V by 7 bases; bases with no gene match: 9. The CDR3 runs 14 residues. Most patients and controls had Caucasian heritage. Points on this clone: No antigen is known for it. The read stops 3 residues short of the end of the CDR3; the missing end is completed from the germline J gene.

Study findings and constraints: Compared with healthy controls, CVID subjects showed increased TCRbeta clonality, mostly in about a third. Common variable immunodeficiency TCR beta sequences reportedly had fewer deletions and N-nucleotide insertions.

The source is a person between 18 and 75 years old in good health. This chain links TRBV2 with TRBJ2-1; TRBD2 matches 9 bases. Material: peripheral blood mononuclear cells. CDR3 bases read: TGTGCCAGCAACTCCGGGACTAGCTGGGATGAG. Residues: CASNSGTSWDE. The entire CDR3 reads CASNSGTSWDEQFF.